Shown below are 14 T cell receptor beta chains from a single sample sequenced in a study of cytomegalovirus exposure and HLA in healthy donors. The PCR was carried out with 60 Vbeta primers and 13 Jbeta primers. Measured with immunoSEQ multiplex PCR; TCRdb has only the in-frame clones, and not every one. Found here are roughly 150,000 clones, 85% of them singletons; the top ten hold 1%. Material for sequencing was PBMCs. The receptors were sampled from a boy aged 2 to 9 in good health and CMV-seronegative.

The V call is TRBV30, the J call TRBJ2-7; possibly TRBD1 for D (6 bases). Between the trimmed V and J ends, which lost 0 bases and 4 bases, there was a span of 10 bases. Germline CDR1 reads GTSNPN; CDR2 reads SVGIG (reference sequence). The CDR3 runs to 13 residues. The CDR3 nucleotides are TGTGCCTGGAGTGTATTTACAGGGTACGAGCAGTACGTC. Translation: CAWSVFTGYEQYV.

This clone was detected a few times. CDR3 residues: CASSLDRGGGYTF. The CDR3, as DNA: TGTGCCAGCAGTTTGGACAGGGGTGGAGGCTACACCTTC. The chain carries TRBV27 and TRBJ1-2; 9 bases agree with TRBD1. Trimming at V came to 3 bases and at J to 8 bases, leaving 4 bases not matched to a gene. The germline CDR1 and CDR2 sequences are MNHEY and SMNVEV (reference sequence). The length of the CDR3 is 13 residues.

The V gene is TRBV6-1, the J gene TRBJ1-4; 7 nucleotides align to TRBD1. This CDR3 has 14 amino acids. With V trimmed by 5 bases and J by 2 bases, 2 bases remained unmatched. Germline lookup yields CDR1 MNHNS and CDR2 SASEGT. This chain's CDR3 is CASSNRGTNEKLFF. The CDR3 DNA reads TGTGCCAGCAGTAACAGGGGCACTAATGAAAAACTGTTTTTT.

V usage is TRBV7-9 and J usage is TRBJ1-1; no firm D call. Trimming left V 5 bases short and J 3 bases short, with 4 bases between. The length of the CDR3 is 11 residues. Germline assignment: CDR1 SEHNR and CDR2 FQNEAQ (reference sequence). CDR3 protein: CASSLYTEAFF. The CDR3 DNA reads TGTGCCAGCAGCCTATACACTGAAGCTTTCTTT. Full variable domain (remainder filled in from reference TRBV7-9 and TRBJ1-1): DTGVSQNPRHKITKRGQNVTFRCDPISEHNRLYWYRQTLGQGPEFLTYFQNEAQLEKSRLLSDRFSAERPKGSFSTLEIQRTEQGDSAMYLCASSLYTEAFFGQGTRLTVV.

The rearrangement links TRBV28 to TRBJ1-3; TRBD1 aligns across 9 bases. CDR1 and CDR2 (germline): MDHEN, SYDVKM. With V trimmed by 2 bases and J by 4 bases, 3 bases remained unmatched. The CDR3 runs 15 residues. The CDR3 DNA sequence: TGTGCCAGCAGTTTAGGGGACAGGGTGGGAAACACCATATATTTT. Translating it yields CASSLGDRVGNTIYF.

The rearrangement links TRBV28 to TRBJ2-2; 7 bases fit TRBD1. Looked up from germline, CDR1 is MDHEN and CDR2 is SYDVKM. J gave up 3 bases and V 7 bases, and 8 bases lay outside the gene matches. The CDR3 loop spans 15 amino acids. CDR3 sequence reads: CASNFRDRHTGELFF. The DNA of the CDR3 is TGTGCCAGCAACTTCCGGGACAGACACACCGGGGAGCTGTTTTTT. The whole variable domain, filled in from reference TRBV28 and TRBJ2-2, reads DVKVTQSSRYLVKRTGEKVFLECVQDMDHENMFWYRQDPGLGLRLIYFSYDVKMKEKGDIPEGYSVSREKKERFSLILESASTNQTSMYLCASNFRDRHTGELFFGEGSRLTVL.

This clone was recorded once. The CDR3 loop is CASSVTGGFVDTQYF. The CDR3 DNA sequence: TGTGCCAGCAGCGTAACGGGGGGTTTCGTAGATACGCAGTATTTT. This chain connects TRBV9 to TRBJ2-3; 7 bases match TRBD2. This CDR3 comprises 15 residues. Unmatched junction bases numbered 7, after V lost 1 base and J lost 5 bases. In germline, CDR1 is SGDLS, CDR2 YYNGEE.

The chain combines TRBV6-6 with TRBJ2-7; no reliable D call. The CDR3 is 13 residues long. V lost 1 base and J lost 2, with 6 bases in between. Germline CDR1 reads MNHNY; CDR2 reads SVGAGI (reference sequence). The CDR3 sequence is CASSYYTAYEQYF. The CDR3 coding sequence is TGTGCCAGCAGTTACTATACAGCCTACGAGCAGTACTTC.

CDR3 nucleotides: TGCGCCAGCAGCTTGGACAGGGGGAGGTCACCCCTCCACTTT. Translation gives CASSLDRGRSPLHF. This rearrangement joins TRBV5-1 to TRBJ1-6; TRBD1 matches 8 bases. The CDR3 runs 14 residues. Germline CDR1 and CDR2: SGHRS and YFSETQ. The junction had 3 bases not matched to a gene; V was cut back by 0 bases and J by 10 bases. The full variable domain, in which reference TRBV5-1 and TRBJ1-6 provide the parts outside the CDR3, is KAGVTQTPRYLIKTRGQQVTLSCSPISGHRSVSWYQQTPGQGLQFLFEYFSETQRNKGNFPGRFSGRQFSNSRSEMNVSTLELGDSALYLCASSLDRGRSPLHFGNGTRLTVT.

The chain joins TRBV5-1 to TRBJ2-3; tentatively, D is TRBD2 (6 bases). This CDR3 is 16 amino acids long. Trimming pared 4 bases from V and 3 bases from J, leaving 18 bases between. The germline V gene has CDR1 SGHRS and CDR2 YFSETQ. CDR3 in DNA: TGCGCCAGCAGCCTCCCGGCTAGCGCGGGGACAGATACGCAGTATTTT. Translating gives CASSLPASAGTDTQYF.

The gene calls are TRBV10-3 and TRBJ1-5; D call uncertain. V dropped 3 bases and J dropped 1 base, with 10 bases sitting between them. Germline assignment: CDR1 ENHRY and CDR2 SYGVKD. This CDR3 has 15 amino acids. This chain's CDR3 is CAISDPLNSNQPQHF. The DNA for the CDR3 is TGTGCCATCAGTGATCCCCTAAACAGCAATCAGCCCCAGCATTTT.

As DNA, the CDR3 is TGTGCCAGCAGCGTAGTGGGGACTGGCGGGGAGACCCAGTACTTC. Protein sequence: CASSVVGTGGETQYF. The V and J genes are TRBV9 and TRBJ2-5; possible D gene TRBD2, 6 bases. The CDR3 is made up of 15 amino acids. Germline-derived CDR1 and CDR2 are SGDLS and YYNGEE. Trimming removed 0 bases from V and 5 bases from J, with 14 bases in between.

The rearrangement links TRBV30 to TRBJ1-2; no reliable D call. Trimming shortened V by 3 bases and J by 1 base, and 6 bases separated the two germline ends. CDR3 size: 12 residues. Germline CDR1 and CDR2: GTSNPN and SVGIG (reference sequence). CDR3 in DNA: TGTGCCTGGAGCGGGATTAACTATGGCTACACCTTC. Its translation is CAWSGINYGYTF.

The CDR3 DNA reads as TGCAGTGCTCCACTGAATGGCTACACCTTC. Translated, it gives CSAPLNGYTF. J is TRBJ1-2 and V is TRBV20-1; no definite D call. Trimming cost V 5 bases and J 6 bases, with 7 bases left between them. Germline assignment: CDR1 DFQATT and CDR2 SNEGSKA (reference sequence). The CDR3 is made up of 10 amino acids.